Listed below are T cell receptor beta chains from one sample, sequenced in a study of T cells after posttransplantation cyclophosphamide. Measured with immunoSEQ multiplex PCR; TCRdb has only the in-frame clones, and not every one. The specimen has under 45,000 clones, none found just once. The sequencing sample was made of PBMCs. These receptors originate from a man aged 25-40 years in good health and a related stem cell transplant donor. Both conserved end residues are part of each CDR3. A D gene is named only where the DNA matches it firmly. Clone size appears in some rows only: once, few, many, or a class for an expanded clone.

v_gene	len	d_gene	j_gene	abundance	CDR3nt	CDR3aa
TRBV24-1	18	-	TRBJ1-1	many	TGTGCCACCAGTGATAACCCCGCACCGGACTGGAGGGACACTGAAGCTTTCTTT	CATSDNPAPDWRDTEAFF
TRBV6-5	16	TRBD1	TRBJ1-1	few	TGTGCCAGCAGTTATTACATAGGACAGGGCAACACTGAAGCTTTCTTT	CASSYYIGQGNTEAFF
TRBV9	16	-	TRBJ2-7	few	TGTGCCAGCAGCGTACAAGCCAGGGGGGCCCCCTACGAGCAGTACTTC	CASSVQARGAPYEQYF
TRBV24-1	14	TRBD1	TRBJ2-7	many	TGTGCCACCAGTTCGACAGGGGGTTTCTACGAGCAGTACTTC	CATSSTGGFYEQYF
TRBV6-2/TRBV6-3	16	TRBD1	TRBJ1-5	many	TGTGCCAGCAGGGACCCGGGACAGGGCGTCAGGCAGCCCCAGCATTTT	CASRDPGQGVRQPQHF
TRBV7-9	17	TRBD1	TRBJ1-5	many	TGTGCCAGCAGCGCGGATGAACAGGGGGCTCTGAATCAGCCCCAGCATTTT	CASSADEQGALNQPQHF
TRBV7-9	12	-	TRBJ1-4	many	TGTGCCAGCAGCTTCGGGGAGGGAAAACTGTTTTTT	CASSFGEGKLFF
TRBV6-5	13	-	TRBJ1-2	many	TGTGCCAGCAGGACGTTACAGGTTCCTGGCTACACCTTC	CASRTLQVPGYTF
TRBV18	15	-	TRBJ1-4	many	TGTGCCAGCTCACAGCTCAGGGAGACTAATGAAAAACTGTTTTTT	CASSQLRETNEKLFF
TRBV10-3	15	-	TRBJ2-3	many	TGTGCCATCACCCTCGATGGCAATTCCAAGGATACGCAGTATTTT	CAITLDGNSKDTQYF
TRBV5-1	16	-	TRBJ2-5	-	TGCGCCAGCAGCCATCGGACTACCTCTTACCAAGAGACCCAGTACTTC	CASSHRTTSYQETQYF
TRBV5-8	15	TRBD1	TRBJ1-1	many	TGTGCCAGCAGCTCTATTGAGGGGGCGTGGACTGAAGCTTTCTTT	CASSSIEGAWTEAFF
TRBV7-6	17	TRBD1	TRBJ1-6	many	TGTGCCAGCAGCTTAGCTCCGACAGGGCGCTATAATTCACCCCTCCACTTT	CASSLAPTGRYNSPLHF
TRBV24-1	16	TRBD2	TRBJ2-1	many	TGTGCCACCAGTGATTTGTATGGGGGGGGACACAATGAGCAGTTCTTC	CATSDLYGGGHNEQFF
TRBV27	13	-	TRBJ1-3	many	TGTGCCAGCAGAGGGGGAGCCGGAAACACCATATATTTT	CASRGGAGNTIYF
TRBV6-6	15	TRBD1	TRBJ1-3	many	TGTGCCAGCAGTTCCCCGGACAGGGGAGAAAACACCATATATTTT	CASSSPDRGENTIYF
TRBV7-6	13	-	TRBJ2-7	many	TGTGCCAGCAGCTTAAATCCGTCCTACGAGCAGTACTTC	CASSLNPSYEQYF
TRBV27	16	TRBD1	TRBJ2-1	many	TGTGCCAGCAGTTCCTCCCGGGACAGAGGTTTGAATGAGCAGTTCTTC	CASSSSRDRGLNEQFF
TRBV10-1	15	-	TRBJ2-2	many	TGCGCCAGCAGTGCGTGGGGGCCGGACACCGGGGAGCTGTTTTTT	CASSAWGPDTGELFF
TRBV18	12	-	TRBJ2-1	many	TGTGCCAGCTCACCAAGGGGAGGCGAGCAGTTCTTC	CASSPRGGEQFF
TRBV2	17	-	TRBJ2-1	many	TGTGCCAGCAGGCCTTACCCACCGGGACAAACCTACAATGAGCAGTTCTTC	CASRPYPPGQTYNEQFF
TRBV15	14	TRBD1	TRBJ2-7	many	TGTGCCACCAGCACTATACAGGGGATCTACGAGCAGTACTTC	CATSTIQGIYEQYF
TRBV19	14	-	TRBJ2-7	many	TGTGCCAGTAGTGCGGACAGCGTTTCCTACGAGCAGTACTTC	CASSADSVSYEQYF
TRBV10-3	14	-	TRBJ1-5	many	TGTGCCATCAGTGAAGGGCAGGGTAGTCAGCCCCAGCATTTT	CAISEGQGSQPQHF
TRBV19	15	-	TRBJ1-4	many	TGTGCCAGTAGTAAGGAGAGACTCACTAATGAAAAACTGTTTTTT	CASSKERLTNEKLFF
TRBV11-2	15	TRBD1	TRBJ2-5	many	TGTGCCAGCAGCCCCGGGACAGGGAGGGGAGAGACCCAGTACTTC	CASSPGTGRGETQYF
TRBV11-2	14	-	TRBJ1-5	few	TGTGCCAGCAGCTTAGAAGGTAGCAATCAGCCCCAGCATTTT	CASSLEGSNQPQHF
TRBV19	15	TRBD1	TRBJ1-1	many	TGTGCCAGTGGGGAGGGGGCGCGTGGAGACACTGAAGCTTTCTTT	CASGEGARGDTEAFF
TRBV27	17	TRBD1	TRBJ2-2	few	TGTGCCAGCAGTTCCTCAATGACAGGGGGCGCAACCGGGGAGCTGTTTTTT	CASSSSMTGGATGELFF
TRBV6-5	15	-	TRBJ1-6	many	TGTGCCAGCAGTCCCCGGGAGGGGCGAGATTCACCCCTCCACTTT	CASSPREGRDSPLHF
TRBV2	15	TRBD1	TRBJ2-2	many	TGTGCCAGCAGACCGGGACAGGTGAACACCGGGGAGCTGTTTTTT	CASRPGQVNTGELFF
TRBV29-1	16	TRBD1	TRBJ2-7	few	TGCAGCGTCCGGGACAGGGGTTCTGTAGCCCTGGACGAGCAGTACTTC	CSVRDRGSVALDEQYF
TRBV19	16	-	TRBJ2-2	many	TGTGCCAGTACCCTGCGGAGGGGGTGGAACACCGGGGAGCTGTTTTTT	CASTLRRGWNTGELFF
TRBV27	13	TRBD1	TRBJ1-2	many	TGTGCCAGCAGTTTCGTAGGGGGCAGGGGCTACACCTTC	CASSFVGGRGYTF
TRBV19	14	-	TRBJ1-1	many	TGTGCCAGTTATCCCTCCGGGGTAAACACTGAAGCTTTCTTT	CASYPSGVNTEAFF
TRBV5-4	18	TRBD2	TRBJ2-3	-	TGTGCCAGCAGCGAGTCATTACTAGCGGGGGGTCTGACAGATACGCAGTATTTT	CASSESLLAGGLTDTQYF
TRBV5-1	16	-	TRBJ1-4	many	TGCGCCAGCAGCCGTTCGTCAAGACGGGGGGATGAAAAACTGTTTTTT	CASSRSSRRGDEKLFF
TRBV7-6	15	-	TRBJ1-2	many	TGTGCCAGCAGCCCTCGTCAGGCGTCGAACTATGGCTACACCTTC	CASSPRQASNYGYTF
TRBV29-1	13	-	TRBJ1-1	many	TGCAGCGTTGGTAAGGGTATGAACACTGAAGCTTTCTTT	CSVGKGMNTEAFF
TRBV6-2/TRBV6-3	12	-	TRBJ2-7	many	TGTGCCAGCAGTTGGGGGCTCTACGAGCAGTACTTC	CASSWGLYEQYF
TRBV9	16	TRBD1	TRBJ1-1	many	TGTGCCAGCAGCTCATTGACAGGGGAGTTTGACACTGAAGCTTTCTTT	CASSSLTGEFDTEAFF
TRBV5-1	15	TRBD1	TRBJ1-4	many	TGCGCCAGCAGCGCACCGGGACAGGGGCAGGAAAAACTGTTTTTT	CASSAPGQGQEKLFF
TRBV27	18	TRBD2	TRBJ2-7	many	TGTGCCAGCAGTGCCCGGGGTGGACTAGCGGGGGCACCCTACGAGCAGTACTTC	CASSARGGLAGAPYEQYF
TRBV18	15	TRBD1	TRBJ2-3	many	TGTGCCAGCTCACAAGGGACAGGGTCCACAGATACGCAGTATTTT	CASSQGTGSTDTQYF
TRBV4-3	14	-	TRBJ2-3	many	TGCGCCAGCAGCCAACCGTCAAGAGGAGATACGCAGTATTTT	CASSQPSRGDTQYF
TRBV29-1	12	-	TRBJ2-3	-	TGCAGCGTTGATGTCTTCGCAGATACGCAGTATTTT	CSVDVFADTQYF
TRBV19	14	-	TRBJ1-5	few	TGTGCCAGTAGTATAGATGCGGGCGGGCAGCCCCAGCATTTT	CASSIDAGGQPQHF
TRBV19	13	-	TRBJ1-6	many	TGTGCCAGTAGTATGGGGGGTAATTCACCCCTCCACTTT	CASSMGGNSPLHF
TRBV10-3	18	TRBD1	TRBJ1-5	many	TGTGCCATCAGTGAGTCAGGGGGGGACAGGAATAGCAATCAGCCCCAGCATTTT	CAISESGGDRNSNQPQHF
TRBV12-3/TRBV12-4	14	-	TRBJ1-5	many	TGTGCCAGCAGTCGACGACAGGGCAATCAGCCCCAGCATTTT	CASSRRQGNQPQHF
TRBV6-1	13	-	TRBJ1-1	many	TGTGCCAGCAGTGCAGGGGTGAGCACTGAAGCTTTCTTT	CASSAGVSTEAFF
TRBV7-9	14	-	TRBJ1-2	many	TGTGCCAGCAGCTTAGAGGCAGGGAACTATGGCTACACCTTC	CASSLEAGNYGYTF